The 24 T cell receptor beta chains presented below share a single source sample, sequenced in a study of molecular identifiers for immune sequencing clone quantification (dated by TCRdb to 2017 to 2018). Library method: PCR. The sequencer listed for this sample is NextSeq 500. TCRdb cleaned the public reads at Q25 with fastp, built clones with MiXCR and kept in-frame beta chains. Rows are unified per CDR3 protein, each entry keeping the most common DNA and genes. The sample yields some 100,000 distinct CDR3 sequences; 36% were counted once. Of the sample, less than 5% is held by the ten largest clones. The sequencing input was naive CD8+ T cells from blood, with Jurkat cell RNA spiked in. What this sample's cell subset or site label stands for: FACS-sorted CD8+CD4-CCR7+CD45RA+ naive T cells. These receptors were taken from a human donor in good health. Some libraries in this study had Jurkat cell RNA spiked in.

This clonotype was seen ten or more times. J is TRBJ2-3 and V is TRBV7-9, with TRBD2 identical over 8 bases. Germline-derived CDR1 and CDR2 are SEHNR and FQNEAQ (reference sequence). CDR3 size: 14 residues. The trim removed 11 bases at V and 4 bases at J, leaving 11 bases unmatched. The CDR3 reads CAHDGGESADTQYF. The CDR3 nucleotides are TGTGCCCATGACGGGGGGGAGTCGGCAGATACGCAGTATTTT. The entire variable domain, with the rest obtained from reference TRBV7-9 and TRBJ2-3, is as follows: DTGVSQNPRHKITKRGQNVTFRCDPISEHNRLYWYRQTLGQGPEFLTYFQNEAQLEKSRLLSDRFSAERPKGSFSTLEIQRTEQGDSAMYLCAHDGGESADTQYFGPGTRLTVL.

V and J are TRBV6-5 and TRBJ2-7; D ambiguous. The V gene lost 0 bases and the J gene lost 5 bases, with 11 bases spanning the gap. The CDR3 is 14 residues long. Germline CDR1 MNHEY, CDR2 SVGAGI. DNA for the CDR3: TGTGCCAGCAGTTACTCGAGAGGAACGCACGAGCAGTACTTC. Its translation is CASSYSRGTHEQYF.

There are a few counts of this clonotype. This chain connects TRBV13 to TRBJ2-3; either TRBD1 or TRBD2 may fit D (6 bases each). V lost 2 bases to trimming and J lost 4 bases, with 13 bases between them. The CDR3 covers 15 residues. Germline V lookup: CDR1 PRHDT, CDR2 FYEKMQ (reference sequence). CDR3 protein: CASSLRPGGADTQYF. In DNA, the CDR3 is TGTGCCAGCAGCTTAAGGCCCGGGGGCGCAGATACGCAGTATTTT.

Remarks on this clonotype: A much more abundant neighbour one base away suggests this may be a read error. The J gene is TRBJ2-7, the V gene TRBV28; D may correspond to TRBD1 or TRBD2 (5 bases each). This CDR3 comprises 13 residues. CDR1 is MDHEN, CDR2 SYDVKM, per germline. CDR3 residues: CASSFGAPYELYF. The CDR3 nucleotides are TGTGCCAGCAGTTTCGGGGCGCCCTACGAGCTGTACTTC. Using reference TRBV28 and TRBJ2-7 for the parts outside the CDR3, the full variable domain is DVKVTQSSRYLVKRTGEKVFLECVQDMDHENMFWYRQDPGLGLRLIYFSYDVKMKEKGDIPEGYSVSREKKERFSLILESASTNQTSMYLCASSFGAPYELYFGPGTRLTVT.

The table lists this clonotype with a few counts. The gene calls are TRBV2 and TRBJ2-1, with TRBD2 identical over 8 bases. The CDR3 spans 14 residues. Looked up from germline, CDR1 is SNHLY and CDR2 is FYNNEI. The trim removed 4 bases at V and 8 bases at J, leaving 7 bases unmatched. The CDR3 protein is CASSASGRPDEQFF. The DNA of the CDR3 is TGTGCCAGCAGTGCCAGCGGGAGACCGGATGAGCAGTTCTTC.

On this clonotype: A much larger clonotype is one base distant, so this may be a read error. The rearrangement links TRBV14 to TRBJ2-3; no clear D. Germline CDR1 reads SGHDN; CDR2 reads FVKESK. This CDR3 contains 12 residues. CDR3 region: CASIQGTDTQYF. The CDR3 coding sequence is TGTGCCAGCATCCAAGGAACAGATACGCAGTATTTT.

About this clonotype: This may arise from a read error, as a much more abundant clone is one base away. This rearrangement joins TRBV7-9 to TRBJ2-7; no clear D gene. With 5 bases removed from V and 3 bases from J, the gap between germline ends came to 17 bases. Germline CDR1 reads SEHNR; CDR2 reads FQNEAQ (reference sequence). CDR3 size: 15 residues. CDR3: CASSPETRPFYEQYF. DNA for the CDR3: TGTGCCAGCAGCCCCGAGACCAGGCCCTTCTACGAGCAGTACTTC.

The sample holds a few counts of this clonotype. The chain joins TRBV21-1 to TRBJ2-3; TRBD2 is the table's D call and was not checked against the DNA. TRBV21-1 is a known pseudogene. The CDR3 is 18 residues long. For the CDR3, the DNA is TGTGCCAGCAGCAAGTCGAGGACTAGCGGGGAGCCCACAGATACGCAGTATTTT. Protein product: CASSKSRTSGEPTDTQYF.

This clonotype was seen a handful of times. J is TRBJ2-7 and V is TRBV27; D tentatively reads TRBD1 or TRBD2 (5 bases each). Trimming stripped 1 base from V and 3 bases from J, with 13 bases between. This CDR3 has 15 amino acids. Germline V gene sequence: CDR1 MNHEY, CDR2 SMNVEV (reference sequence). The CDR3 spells CASSLWGPEGYEQYF. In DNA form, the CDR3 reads TGTGCCAGCAGTTTATGGGGACCTGAGGGCTACGAGCAGTACTTC.

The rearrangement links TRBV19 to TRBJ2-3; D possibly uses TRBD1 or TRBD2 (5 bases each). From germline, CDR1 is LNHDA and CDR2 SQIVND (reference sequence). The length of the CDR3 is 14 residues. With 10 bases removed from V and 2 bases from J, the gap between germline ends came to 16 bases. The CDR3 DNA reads TGTGCCACCTCCCGGGGCACAGTCACAGATACGCAGTATTTT. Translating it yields CATSRGTVTDTQYF. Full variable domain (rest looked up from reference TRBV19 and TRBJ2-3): DGGITQSPKYLFRKEGQNVTLSCEQNLNHDAMYWYRQDPGQGLRLIYYSQIVNDFQKGDIAEGYSVSREKKESFPLTVTSAQKNPTAFYLCATSRGTVTDTQYFGPGTRLTVL.

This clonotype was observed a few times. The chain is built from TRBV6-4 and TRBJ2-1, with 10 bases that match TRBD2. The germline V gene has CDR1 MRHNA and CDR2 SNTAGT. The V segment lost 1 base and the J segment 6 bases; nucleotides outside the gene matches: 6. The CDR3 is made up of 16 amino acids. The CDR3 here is CASSDLGLAGVNEQFF. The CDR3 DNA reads TGTGCCAGCAGTGACTTAGGGCTAGCGGGAGTCAATGAGCAGTTCTTC.

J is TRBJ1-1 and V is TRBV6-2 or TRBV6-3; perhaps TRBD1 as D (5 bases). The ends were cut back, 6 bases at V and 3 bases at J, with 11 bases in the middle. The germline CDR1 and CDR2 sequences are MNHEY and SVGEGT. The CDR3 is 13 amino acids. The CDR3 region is CASRDRSDTEAFF. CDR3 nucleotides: TGTGCCAGCAGAGACAGATCTGACACTGAAGCTTTCTTT.

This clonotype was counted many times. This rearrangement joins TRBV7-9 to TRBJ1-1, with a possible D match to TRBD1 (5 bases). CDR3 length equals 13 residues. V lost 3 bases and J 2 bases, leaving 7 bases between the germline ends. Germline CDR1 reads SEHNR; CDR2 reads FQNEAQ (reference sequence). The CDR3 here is CASSFDSNTEAFF. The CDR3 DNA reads TGTGCCAGCAGCTTTGACAGCAACACTGAAGCTTTCTTT.

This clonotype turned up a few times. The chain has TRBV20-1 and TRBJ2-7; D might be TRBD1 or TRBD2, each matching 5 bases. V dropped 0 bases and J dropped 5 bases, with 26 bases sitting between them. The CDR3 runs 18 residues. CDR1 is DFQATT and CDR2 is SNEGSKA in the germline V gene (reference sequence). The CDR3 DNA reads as TGCAGTGCTAGAGATTTTCTCCATCACATGGGGGAATTAGACGAGCAGTACTTC. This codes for CSARDFLHHMGELDEQYF.

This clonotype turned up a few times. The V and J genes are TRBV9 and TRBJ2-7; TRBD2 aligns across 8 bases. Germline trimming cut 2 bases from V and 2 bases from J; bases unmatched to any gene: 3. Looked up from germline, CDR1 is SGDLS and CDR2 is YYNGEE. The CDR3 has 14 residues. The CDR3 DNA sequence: TGTGCCAGCAGCGTGGCGGGAGGAACCTACGAGCAGTACTTC. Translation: CASSVAGGTYEQYF.

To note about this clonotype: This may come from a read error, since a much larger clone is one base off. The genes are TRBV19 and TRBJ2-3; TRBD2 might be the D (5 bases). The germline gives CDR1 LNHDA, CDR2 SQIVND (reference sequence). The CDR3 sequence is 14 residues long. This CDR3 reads CASSMTGGTDAQYF. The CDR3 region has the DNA TGTGCCAGTAGTATGACCGGAGGTACAGATGCGCAGTATTTT.

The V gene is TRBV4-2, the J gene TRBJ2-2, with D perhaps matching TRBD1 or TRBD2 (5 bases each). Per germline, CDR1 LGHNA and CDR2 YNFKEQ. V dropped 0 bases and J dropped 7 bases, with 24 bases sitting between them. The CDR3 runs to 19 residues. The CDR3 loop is CASSQDVRVGTILGGELFF. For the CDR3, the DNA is TGTGCCAGCAGCCAAGATGTCCGGGTAGGGACCATCTTGGGCGGGGAGCTGTTTTTT.

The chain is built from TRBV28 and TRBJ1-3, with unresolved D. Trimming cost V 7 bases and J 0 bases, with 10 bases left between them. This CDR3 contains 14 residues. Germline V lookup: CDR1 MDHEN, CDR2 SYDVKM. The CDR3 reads CASKYKGSGNTIYF. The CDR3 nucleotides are TGTGCCAGCAAATATAAGGGCTCTGGAAACACCATATATTTT.

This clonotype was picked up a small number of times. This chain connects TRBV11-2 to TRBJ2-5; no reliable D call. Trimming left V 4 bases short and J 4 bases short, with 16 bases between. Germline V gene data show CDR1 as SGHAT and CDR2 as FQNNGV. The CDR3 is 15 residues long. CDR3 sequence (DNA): TGTGCCAGCAGCTCCCCTTCCCGTCCGGCAGAGACCCAGTACTTC. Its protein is CASSSPSRPAETQYF.

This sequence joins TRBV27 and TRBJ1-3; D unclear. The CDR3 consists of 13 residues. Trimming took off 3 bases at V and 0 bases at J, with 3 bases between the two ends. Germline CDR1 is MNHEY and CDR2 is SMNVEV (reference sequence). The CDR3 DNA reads TGTGCCAGCAGTTTGTTCTCTGGAAACACCATATATTTT. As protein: CASSLFSGNTIYF.

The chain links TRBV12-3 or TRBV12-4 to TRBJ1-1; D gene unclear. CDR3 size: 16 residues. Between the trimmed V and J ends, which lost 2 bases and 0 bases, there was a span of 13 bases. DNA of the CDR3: TGTGCCAGCAGTTTAAGGGCCAGTATCATGAACACTGAAGCTTTCTTT. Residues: CASSLRASIMNTEAFF.

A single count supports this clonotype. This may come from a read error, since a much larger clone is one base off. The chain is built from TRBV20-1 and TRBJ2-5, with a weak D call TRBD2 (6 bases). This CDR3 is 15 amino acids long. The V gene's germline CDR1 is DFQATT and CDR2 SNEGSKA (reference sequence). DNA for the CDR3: TGCAGTGCCGATATCAGGGCCGCGGGGCAAGAGCCCCAGTACTTC. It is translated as CSADIRAAGQEPQYF.

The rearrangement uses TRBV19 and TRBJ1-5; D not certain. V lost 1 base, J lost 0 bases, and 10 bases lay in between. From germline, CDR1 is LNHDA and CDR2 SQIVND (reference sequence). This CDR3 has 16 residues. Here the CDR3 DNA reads TGTGCCAGTAGTATAGTCCGCTTGTATAGCAATCAGCCCCAGCATTTT. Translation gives CASSIVRLYSNQPQHF.

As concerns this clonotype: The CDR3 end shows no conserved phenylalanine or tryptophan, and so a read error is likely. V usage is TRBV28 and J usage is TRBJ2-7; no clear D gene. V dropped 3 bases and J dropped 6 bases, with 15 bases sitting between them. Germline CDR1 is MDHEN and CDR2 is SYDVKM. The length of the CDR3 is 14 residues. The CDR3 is CASSFRVYISEQYL. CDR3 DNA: TGTGCCAGCAGTTTTCGGGTGTACATTAGCGAGCAGTACCTC.